This is a list of T cell receptor beta chains from one sample in a study of blood T cells in healthy people across ages. TCRdb reprocessed the 5' RACE reads via MiXCR and lists one record per CDR3 protein. Among some 1.4 million distinct CDR3 sequences listed, about 43% were seen once. Sequences were obtained from blood. All receptors derive from a woman between 18 and 29 years old in good health. Each CDR3 is given with its conserved first and last residue. D genes are given only for firm matches. Not all rows give a size; the values are once, few, many and, for expanded clones, a class.

clone_size	v_call	j_call	d_call	cdr3_aa	cdr3_nt
NA	TRBV12-3/TRBV12-4	TRBJ1-2	NA	CASSQKTGWGYTF	TGTGCCAGCAGTCAAAAGACAGGTTGGGGCTACACCTTC
NA	TRBV20-1	TRBJ2-1	NA	CSVLLGNEQFF	TGCAGCGTATTACTAGGTAATGAGCAGTTCTTC
few	TRBV7-9	TRBJ2-1	NA	CASSLPGGNEQFF	TGTGCCAGCAGCTTACCGGGCGGCAATGAGCAGTTCTTC
few	TRBV7-6	TRBJ2-7	TRBD1	CASSLSGQGQYEQYF	TGTGCCAGCAGCTTATCGGGACAGGGTCAGTACGAGCAGTACTTC
NA	TRBV7-9	TRBJ1-3	NA	CASRRGAGNTIYF	TGTGCCAGCAGACGGGGGGCTGGAAACACCATATATTTT
NA	TRBV7-3	TRBJ2-2	TRBD2	CASSFTSAGTGELFF	TGTGCCAGCAGCTTTACTAGCGCAGGCACCGGGGAGCTGTTTTTT
few	TRBV10-3	TRBJ2-3	NA	CDISATNRQLSTDTQYF	TGTGACATCAGTGCAACGAATCGGCAGCTGAGCACAGATACGCAGTATTTT
NA	TRBV27	TRBJ2-1	NA	CASRRRGTGERREGNNEQFF	TGTGCCAGCAGGAGACGAGGGACAGGCGAACGACGGGAGGGCAACAATGAGCAGTTCTTC
NA	TRBV10-3	TRBJ1-5	TRBD1	CAISEHAGTGDNQPQHF	TGTGCCATCAGTGAGCACGCCGGGACAGGGGATAATCAGCCCCAGCATTTT
NA	TRBV4-2	TRBJ2-1	NA	CASSRAGSAQSYNEQFF	TGTGCCAGCAGCCGCGCGGGGTCCGCCCAATCCTACAATGAGCAGTTCTTC
few	TRBV18	TRBJ2-1	TRBD1	CASSPRTGAYNEQFF	TGTGCCAGCTCACCGCGGACAGGGGCCTACAATGAGCAGTTCTTC
NA	TRBV9	TRBJ2-3	TRBD2	CASSVLVAGADTQYF	TGTGCCAGCAGCGTCTTGGTAGCGGGGGCGGATACGCAGTATTTT
NA	TRBV7-3	TRBJ2-2	NA	CASSTQPRGGTGELFF	TGTGCCAGCAGCACTCAGCCTAGGGGGGGGACCGGGGAGCTGTTTTTT
few	TRBV6-5	TRBJ1-2	TRBD1	CASSLDRGPTNYGYTF	TGTGCCAGCAGTTTGGACAGGGGGCCAACAAACTATGGCTACACCTTC
few	TRBV12-3/TRBV12-4	TRBJ2-1	NA	CASSFVRGDYNEQFF	TGTGCCAGCAGTTTCGTGAGGGGGGATTACAATGAGCAGTTCTTC
NA	TRBV12-3/TRBV12-4	TRBJ2-5	TRBD1	CASRPTGMGETQYF	TGTGCCAGCAGGCCGACAGGGATGGGAGAGACCCAGTACTTC
few	TRBV20-1	TRBJ2-5	NA	CSASYPLGEQYF	TGCAGTGCTAGTTATCCCCTGGGAGAGCAGTACTTC
NA	TRBV20-1	TRBJ1-5	NA	CSARDGAQAPNQPQHF	TGCAGTGCTAGAGATGGTGCACAGGCGCCCAATCAGCCCCAGCATTTT
NA	TRBV11-2	TRBJ1-1	TRBD1	CASSSGQGKESDTEAFF	TGTGCCAGCAGCTCAGGACAGGGGAAAGAAAGTGACACTGAAGCTTTCTTT
many	TRBV7-2	TRBJ2-5	TRBD2	CASSSRGTLARQETQYF	TGTGCCAGCAGCTCCCGGGGAACACTAGCGCGACAAGAGACCCAGTACTTC
few	TRBV7-9	TRBJ1-2	NA	CASSPTPPTFYGYTF	TGTGCCAGCAGCCCGACCCCGCCAACCTTCTATGGCTACACCTTC
NA	TRBV10-3	TRBJ2-6	NA	CAISESGGTGANVLTF	TGTGCCATCAGTGAGTCGGGGGGCACTGGGGCCAACGTCCTGACTTTC
NA	TRBV25-1	TRBJ1-2	NA	CASSDEGGGGYGYTF	TGTGCCAGCAGTGATGAGGGGGGGGGCGGCTATGGCTACACCTTC
NA	TRBV6-5	TRBJ2-1	NA	CASSYSTISVNEQFF	TGTGCCAGCAGTTACTCGACTATAAGTGTCAATGAGCAGTTCTTC
NA	TRBV9	TRBJ2-3	TRBD2	CASSTLAGAITDTQYF	TGTGCCAGCAGCACATTAGCGGGGGCCATCACAGATACGCAGTATTTT
few	TRBV20-1	TRBJ2-7	NA	CSATGTELANSYEQYF	TGCAGTGCCACCGGGACAGAACTAGCGAACTCCTACGAGCAGTACTTC
NA	TRBV29-1	TRBJ1-2	NA	CSVDTIQGNYGYTF	TGCAGCGTCGACACGATACAGGGAAACTATGGCTACACCTTC
NA	TRBV28	TRBJ1-5	NA	CASMPNSNQPQHF	TGTGCCAGCATGCCTAATAGCAATCAGCCCCAGCATTTT
many	TRBV27	TRBJ2-7	NA	CASRRLTGSSEQYF	TGTGCCAGCAGACGGTTGACTGGCTCTTCCGAGCAGTACTTC
NA	TRBV30	TRBJ2-4	TRBD2	CAWTGREAFGKQYF	TGTGCCTGGACTGGGCGGGAGGCCTTCGGGAAGCAGTACTTC
few	TRBV7-2	TRBJ2-1	NA	CASSLARMGASSYNEQFF	TGTGCCAGCAGCTTAGCGAGGATGGGCGCTAGCTCCTACAATGAGCAGTTCTTC
many	TRBV29-1	TRBJ2-5	NA	CSVERGSEETQYF	TGCAGCGTTGAACGGGGATCGGAAGAGACCCAGTACTTC
NA	TRBV6-5	TRBJ2-7	NA	CASSILVPPNEQYF	TGTGCCAGCAGTATTCTAGTCCCCCCGAACGAGCAGTACTTC
NA	TRBV9	TRBJ2-5	NA	CASSVNPVGVGEETQYF	TGTGCCAGCAGCGTAAATCCCGTAGGCGTCGGGGAGGAGACCCAGTACTTC
NA	TRBV9	TRBJ1-2	NA	CASSVGQNPNYGYTF	TGTGCCAGCAGCGTAGGACAGAACCCTAACTATGGCTACACCTTC
NA	TRBV9	TRBJ2-7	TRBD2	CASSPRLAASSYEQYF	TGTGCCAGCAGCCCCCGACTAGCGGCGAGCTCCTACGAGCAGTACTTC
NA	TRBV20-1	TRBJ1-1	TRBD1	CSARDNRGVTEAFF	TGCAGTGCTAGAGACAACAGGGGGGTCACTGAAGCTTTCTTT
NA	TRBV25-1	TRBJ1-5	NA	CASQGWVSNQPQHF	TGTGCCAGCCAGGGGTGGGTTTCCAATCAGCCCCAGCATTTT
few	TRBV5-1	TRBJ1-2	TRBD1	CASSQGQGARAYGYTF	TGCGCCAGCAGCCAAGGACAGGGGGCGAGGGCCTATGGCTACACCTTC
few	TRBV18	TRBJ1-1	NA	CASSPQSNTEAFF	TGTGCCAGCTCACCACAATCGAACACTGAAGCTTTCTTT
NA	TRBV20-1	TRBJ2-7	NA	CSASVTPKYEQYF	TGCAGTGCTAGTGTTACTCCAAAATACGAGCAGTACTTC
NA	TRBV29-1	TRBJ2-3	TRBD2	CSGKIAGSTDTQYF	TGCAGCGGGAAAATAGCGGGAAGCACAGATACGCAGTATTTT
few	TRBV7-2	TRBJ2-4	TRBD2	CASSLEPLAGASAKNIQYF	TGTGCCAGCAGCTTAGAACCATTAGCGGGGGCCTCTGCCAAAAACATTCAGTACTTC
NA	TRBV10-3	TRBJ2-4	NA	CAISAGDAIRRERNIQYF	TGTGCCATCAGTGCAGGGGACGCCATCCGCCGGGAGCGGAACATTCAGTACTTC
few	TRBV7-9	TRBJ2-1	NA	CASSLKTGLTYNEQFF	TGTGCCAGCAGCTTAAAGACAGGCCTAACCTACAATGAGCAGTTCTTC
NA	TRBV20-1	TRBJ2-7	NA	CSARDLRGVEQYF	TGCAGTGCTAGAGATCTTCGGGGTGTCGAGCAGTACTTC
NA	TRBV5-6	TRBJ1-6	TRBD1	CASSSDRGTNNSPLHF	TGTGCCAGCAGCTCTGACAGGGGAACCAATAATTCACCCCTCCACTTT
NA	TRBV18	TRBJ2-2	NA	CASSPPMETGELFF	TGTGCCAGCTCACCCCCTATGGAGACCGGGGAGCTGTTTTTT
NA	TRBV25-1	TRBJ2-1	NA	CTNSDVGIVDHEQFF	TGTACCAACAGTGACGTAGGGATCGTGGACCATGAGCAGTTCTTC
NA	TRBV5-1	TRBJ2-3	TRBD2	CASSWSQGTSGVNTQYF	TGCGCCAGCAGCTGGTCCCAAGGGACTAGCGGGGTAAATACGCAGTATTTT
NA	TRBV5-5	TRBJ2-2	NA	CASSLWGRGENTGELFF	TGTGCCAGCAGCCTCTGGGGTCGGGGAGAGAACACCGGGGAGCTGTTTTTT
NA	TRBV7-3	TRBJ2-3	NA	CASSRGREPDTQYF	TGTGCCAGCAGCCGGGGCCGTGAGCCAGATACGCAGTATTTT
NA	TRBV11-2	TRBJ2-3	NA	CASSLRAGDRGLISDTQYF	TGTGCCAGCAGCCTCAGAGCCGGGGACCGGGGCCTGATCTCAGATACGCAGTATTTT
NA	TRBV12-3/TRBV12-4	TRBJ1-1	NA	CASSRSTGVTEAFF	TGTGCCAGCAGTCGCTCGACAGGCGTCACTGAAGCTTTCTTT
many	TRBV12-3/TRBV12-4	TRBJ1-2	TRBD1	CASTTGTVYGYTF	TGTGCCAGCACGACCGGGACAGTCTATGGCTACACCTTC
NA	TRBV30	TRBJ1-2	NA	CAWSKGLGGYTF	TGTGCCTGGAGTAAGGGGCTGGGGGGCTACACCTTC
many	TRBV11-2	TRBJ2-5	NA	CASSSPLSADSLQETQYF	TGTGCCAGCAGCTCACCCTTGTCAGCCGACTCCCTCCAAGAGACCCAGTACTTC
few	TRBV12-3/TRBV12-4	TRBJ1-5	TRBD1	CASSTGGRPQHF	TGTGCCAGCAGCACAGGGGGGCGGCCCCAGCATTTT
NA	TRBV4-1	TRBJ1-5	NA	CASSRDGDRNQPQHF	TGCGCCAGCAGCCGGGACGGGGATCGCAATCAGCCCCAGCATTTT
few	TRBV15	TRBJ2-7	TRBD1	CATSTGTGNPYEQYF	TGTGCCACCAGCACCGGGACAGGGAACCCCTACGAGCAGTACTTC